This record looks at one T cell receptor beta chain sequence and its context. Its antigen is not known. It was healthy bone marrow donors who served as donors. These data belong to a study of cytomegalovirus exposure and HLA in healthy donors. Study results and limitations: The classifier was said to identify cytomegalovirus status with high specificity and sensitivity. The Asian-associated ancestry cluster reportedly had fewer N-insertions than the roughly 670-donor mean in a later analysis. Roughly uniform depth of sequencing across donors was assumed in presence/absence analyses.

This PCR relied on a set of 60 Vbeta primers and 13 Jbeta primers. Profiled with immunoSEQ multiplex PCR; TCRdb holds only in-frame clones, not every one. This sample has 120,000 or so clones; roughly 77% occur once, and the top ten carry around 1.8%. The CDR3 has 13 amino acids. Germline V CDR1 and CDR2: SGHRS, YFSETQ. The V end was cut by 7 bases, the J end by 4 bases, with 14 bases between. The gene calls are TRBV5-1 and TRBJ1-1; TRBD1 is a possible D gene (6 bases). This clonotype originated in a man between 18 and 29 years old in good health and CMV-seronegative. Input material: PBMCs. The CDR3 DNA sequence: TGCGCCAGCTGCCAGACAGGATTCACTGAAGCTTTCTTT. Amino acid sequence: CASCQTGFTEAFF.